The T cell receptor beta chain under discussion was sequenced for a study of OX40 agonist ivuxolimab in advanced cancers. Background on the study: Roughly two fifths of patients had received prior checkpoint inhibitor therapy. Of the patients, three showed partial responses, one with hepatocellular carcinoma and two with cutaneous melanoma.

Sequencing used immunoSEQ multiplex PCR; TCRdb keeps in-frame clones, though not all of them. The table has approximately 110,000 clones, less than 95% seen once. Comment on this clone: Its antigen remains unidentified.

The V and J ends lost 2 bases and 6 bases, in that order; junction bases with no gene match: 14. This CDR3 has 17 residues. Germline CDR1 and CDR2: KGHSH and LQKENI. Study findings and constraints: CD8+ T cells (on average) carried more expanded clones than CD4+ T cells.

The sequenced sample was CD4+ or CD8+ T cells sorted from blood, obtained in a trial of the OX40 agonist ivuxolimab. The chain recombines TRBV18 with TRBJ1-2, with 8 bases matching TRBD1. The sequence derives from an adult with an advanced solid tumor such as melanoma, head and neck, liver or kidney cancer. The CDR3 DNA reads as TGTGCCAGCTCACCAGACCGGACAGGGACCGTATCGGATGGCTACACCTTC. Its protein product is CASSPDRTGTVSDGYTF.